This T cell receptor beta chain comes out of a study of CD8+ T cells in alopecia areata. Turning to the study itself: Treated patients were dosed with oral tofacitinib, taking 5 to 10 mg twice daily.

V lost 4 bases to trimming and J lost 12 bases, with 10 bases between them. CDR1 is SGHTA and CDR2 is FQGNSA in the germline V gene. This CDR3 has 11 amino acids. Collection of lesional scalp punch biopsies and peripheral blood was performed in alopecia areata patients. Both CD4+ and CD8+ T cells were separated by sorting PBMCs. Sequencing templates came from extracted RNA that was reverse transcribed into cDNA. Here immunoSEQ multiplex PCR was the method, and the copy in TCRdb shows in-frame clones only, minus some. The data contain 160,000 or so clones, about 72% of them singletons. The rearrangement joins TRBV7-2 to TRBJ2-1; no definite D call. The receptor comes from a human donor with alopecia areata. This sample comprised CD8+ T cells sorted from blood, obtained at week 0. The CDR3 bases are TGTGCCAGCAGCTCGAGGACGGGGCAGTTCTTC. Translated: CASSSRTGQFF.